Listed below are T cell receptor beta chains from one sample, sequenced in a study of metastatic and nonmetastatic thyroid tumors. TCRdb re-called the PCR reads via MiXCR. The data show roughly 28,000 clones, around a quarter seen once. Sequencing was carried out using blood. These receptors were obtained from a female donor with papillary thyroid cancer or a benign thyroid nodule (not recorded which). Some clones in this sample may be carry-over from other donors' samples. Both conserved end residues are part of each CDR3. The D gene is left open where the match is weak. Only some rows state a clone size, as once, few, many or a class for expanded clones.

D gene: NA; clone size: NA; J gene: TRBJ2-7; V gene: TRBV4-1; CDR3 DNA: TGCGCCAGCAGCCAAGGACTGGATTCCTACGAGCAGTACTTC; CDR3 protein: CASSQGLDSYEQYF
D gene: NA; clone size: NA; J gene: TRBJ2-7; V gene: TRBV6-2/TRBV6-3; CDR3 DNA: TGTGCCAGCAGTTACTCGTTGACTACCTACGAGCAGTACTTC; CDR3 protein: CASSYSLTTYEQYF
D gene: NA; clone size: NA; J gene: TRBJ2-7; V gene: TRBV20-1; CDR3 DNA: TGCAGTGCTAGCCCGAACTCCGGACTTACCTACGAGCAGTACTTC; CDR3 protein: CSASPNSGLTYEQYF
D gene: NA; clone size: many; J gene: TRBJ2-1; V gene: TRBV6-1; CDR3 DNA: TGTGCCACCTCTAGGACGGACAATGAGCAGTTCTTC; CDR3 protein: CATSRTDNEQFF
D gene: NA; clone size: many; J gene: TRBJ1-2; V gene: TRBV7-9; CDR3 DNA: TGTGCCAGCAGCTTAGGGGACCCTACTAACTATGGCTACACCTTC; CDR3 protein: CASSLGDPTNYGYTF
D gene: NA; clone size: few; J gene: TRBJ1-2; V gene: TRBV6-1; CDR3 DNA: TGTGCCAGCAGGGACCAAGACAGAAGCTCTTTCTATGGCTACACCTTC; CDR3 protein: CASRDQDRSSFYGYTF
D gene: NA; clone size: NA; J gene: TRBJ1-2; V gene: TRBV6-2/TRBV6-3; CDR3 DNA: TGTGCCAGCAGTTACGATACAAAAAGGGACTATGGCTACACCTTC; CDR3 protein: CASSYDTKRDYGYTF
D gene: TRBD1; clone size: many; J gene: TRBJ1-2; V gene: TRBV5-1; CDR3 DNA: TGCGCCAGCAGCTCAGGACAGGACCCCCCCTCATATGGCTACACCTTC; CDR3 protein: CASSSGQDPPSYGYTF
D gene: NA; clone size: NA; J gene: TRBJ1-2; V gene: TRBV11-2; CDR3 DNA: TGTGCCAGCAGCCCCCGACCCTTAATAGCCAGCTATGGCTACACCTTC; CDR3 protein: CASSPRPLIASYGYTF
D gene: TRBD1; clone size: NA; J gene: TRBJ2-3; V gene: TRBV9; CDR3 DNA: TGTGCCAGCAGCGTAGGACACTCTTACAGGGGGCAGAAAGATACGCAGTATTTT; CDR3 protein: CASSVGHSYRGQKDTQYF
D gene: TRBD2; clone size: NA; J gene: TRBJ2-3; V gene: TRBV7-3; CDR3 DNA: TGTGCCAGCAGCCTCGGGAGCGGGATAACTAAAACAGATAAGCAGTATTTT; CDR3 protein: CASSLGSGITKTDKQYF
D gene: NA; clone size: NA; J gene: TRBJ2-7; V gene: TRBV28; CDR3 DNA: TGTGCCAGCAGTTTCGACGATACAGGTTTTTACGAGCAGTACTTC; CDR3 protein: CASSFDDTGFYEQYF
D gene: NA; clone size: many; J gene: TRBJ2-2; V gene: TRBV27; CDR3 DNA: TGTGCCAGCTCCCGGACTGGAAACACCGGGGAGCTGTTTTTT; CDR3 protein: CASSRTGNTGELFF
D gene: NA; clone size: NA; J gene: TRBJ2-1; V gene: TRBV5-1; CDR3 DNA: TGCGCCAGCAGCCCCCTGTACCGAAGTCATTGGCAGTTCTTC; CDR3 protein: CASSPLYRSHWQFF
D gene: NA; clone size: medium-sized; J gene: TRBJ2-2; V gene: TRBV10-1; CDR3 DNA: TGCGCCAGCAGTGGACGGTACACCGGGGAGCTGTTTTTT; CDR3 protein: CASSGRYTGELFF
D gene: TRBD1; clone size: few; J gene: TRBJ1-2; V gene: TRBV19; CDR3 DNA: TGTGCCAGTTTGGGACAGGATACCTATGGCTACACCTTC; CDR3 protein: CASLGQDTYGYTF
D gene: NA; clone size: NA; J gene: TRBJ2-3; V gene: TRBV5-1; CDR3 DNA: TGCGCCAGCAGCTTGGAGGGACGGTACACAGATACGCAGTATTTT; CDR3 protein: CASSLEGRYTDTQYF
D gene: TRBD1; clone size: few; J gene: TRBJ2-5; V gene: TRBV6-1; CDR3 DNA: TGTGACAGCAGTGCAATTCCGGGACAGGGGAAAGAGACCCAGTACTTC; CDR3 protein: CDSSAIPGQGKETQYF
D gene: NA; clone size: few; J gene: TRBJ2-1; V gene: TRBV6-1; CDR3 DNA: TGTGCCAGCAGGCGAGGGGTCCACTCCTACAATGAGCAGTTCTTC; CDR3 protein: CASRRGVHSYNEQFF
D gene: NA; clone size: medium-sized; J gene: TRBJ2-3; V gene: TRBV5-1; CDR3 DNA: TGCGCCAGCAGCGCCCCTAGCGCACCCACAGATACGCAGTATTTT; CDR3 protein: CASSAPSAPTDTQYF
D gene: NA; clone size: many; J gene: TRBJ2-5; V gene: TRBV5-1; CDR3 DNA: TGCGCCAGCAGCTTGGACCCACCTGGACTAGGGGGGGAGACCCAGTACTTC; CDR3 protein: CASSLDPPGLGGETQYF
D gene: NA; clone size: medium-sized; J gene: TRBJ2-7; V gene: TRBV6-1; CDR3 DNA: TGTGCCAGCAGATCCCCTCAGCACTACGAGCAGTACTTC; CDR3 protein: CASRSPQHYEQYF
D gene: TRBD2; clone size: few; J gene: TRBJ2-3; V gene: TRBV10-1; CDR3 DNA: TGCGCCAGCAGTGAGTCCGCGGGAGGGCCGAGCACAGATACGCAGTATTTT; CDR3 protein: CASSESAGGPSTDTQYF
D gene: NA; clone size: NA; J gene: TRBJ2-7; V gene: TRBV15; CDR3 DNA: TGTGCCACCTCCCGTGAGGAAGATTGCTACGAGCAGTACTTC; CDR3 protein: CATSREEDCYEQYF
D gene: NA; clone size: NA; J gene: TRBJ2-3; V gene: TRBV27; CDR3 DNA: TGTGCCAGCACGGGGGTCGGTGGAGATACGCAGTATTTT; CDR3 protein: CASTGVGGDTQYF
D gene: TRBD2; clone size: few; J gene: TRBJ2-7; V gene: TRBV28; CDR3 DNA: TGTGCCAGCAGTCCTGGACTAGCGGGAGCCTACGAGCAGTACTTC; CDR3 protein: CASSPGLAGAYEQYF
D gene: NA; clone size: many; J gene: TRBJ2-2; V gene: TRBV10-1; CDR3 DNA: TGCGCCAGCAGCCAGGCGTACACCGGGGAGCCGTTTTTT; CDR3 protein: CASSQAYTGEPFF
D gene: NA; clone size: NA; J gene: TRBJ1-2; V gene: TRBV6-2/TRBV6-3; CDR3 DNA: TGTGCCAGCAGTCAAGAACCGGGACAACCTTATGGCTACACCTTC; CDR3 protein: CASSQEPGQPYGYTF
D gene: NA; clone size: many; J gene: TRBJ2-5; V gene: TRBV20-1; CDR3 DNA: TGCAGTGCTAGACCCGGAGAGACCCAGTACTTC; CDR3 protein: CSARPGETQYF
D gene: NA; clone size: many; J gene: TRBJ1-3; V gene: TRBV7-6; CDR3 DNA: TGTGCCAGCAGCTCCGAACAGGGTCTAAGTGGAAACACCATATATTTT; CDR3 protein: CASSSEQGLSGNTIYF
D gene: TRBD2; clone size: medium-sized; J gene: TRBJ2-7; V gene: TRBV20-1; CDR3 DNA: TGCAGTGCATCGGCGGCTAGCGGGACGGCTGCCTACGAGCAGTACTTC; CDR3 protein: CSASAASGTAAYEQYF
D gene: NA; clone size: medium-sized; J gene: TRBJ2-7; V gene: TRBV19; CDR3 DNA: TGTGCCAGTAGTACCACGACACGCTACGAGCAGTACTTC; CDR3 protein: CASSTTTRYEQYF
D gene: TRBD2; clone size: many; J gene: TRBJ2-5; V gene: TRBV27; CDR3 DNA: TGTGCCAGCAGTCCCGCGGGCCGACTAGCATGGGAGACCCAGTACTTC; CDR3 protein: CASSPAGRLAWETQYF
D gene: NA; clone size: NA; J gene: TRBJ1-6; V gene: TRBV5-6; CDR3 DNA: TGTGCCAGTAGCCTGACGGGAGGAGTCTCTATGTTT; CDR3 protein: CASSLTGGVSMF
D gene: NA; clone size: few; J gene: TRBJ2-1; V gene: TRBV12-3/TRBV12-4; CDR3 DNA: TGTGCCAGCAGTTTGGAACCGAATGAGCAGTTCTTC; CDR3 protein: CASSLEPNEQFF
D gene: NA; clone size: NA; J gene: TRBJ1-1; V gene: TRBV4-1; CDR3 DNA: TGCGCCAGCAGGGCCTTACTGAAGAACACTGAAGCTTTCTTT; CDR3 protein: CASRALLKNTEAFF
D gene: NA; clone size: medium-sized; J gene: TRBJ1-5; V gene: TRBV28; CDR3 DNA: TGTGCCAGCCTGGCGAGTAGCAATCAGCCCCAGCATTTT; CDR3 protein: CASLASSNQPQHF
D gene: NA; clone size: NA; J gene: TRBJ2-5; V gene: TRBV15; CDR3 DNA: TGTGTCACCAGCAGAGATTTAGCAGGAGCAAGTGAGACCCAGTACTTC; CDR3 protein: CVTSRDLAGASETQYF
D gene: NA; clone size: medium-sized; J gene: TRBJ2-1; V gene: TRBV12-3/TRBV12-4; CDR3 DNA: TGTGCCAGCAGTTTGGGGGAGAGGGGTGAGCAGTTCTTC; CDR3 protein: CASSLGERGEQFF
D gene: NA; clone size: many; J gene: TRBJ2-5; V gene: TRBV20-1; CDR3 DNA: TGCAGTGCTAGAGAAGTTGAAGAGACCCAGTACTTC; CDR3 protein: CSAREVEETQYF